The present T cell receptor beta chain was sequenced within a study of blood T cell repertoires in COVID-19. In the study's own analysis: Reference gene primer amplification gave nucleated cell count estimates. Assay: immunoSEQ multiplex PCR; the TCRdb copy retains only in-frame clones and omits some. V, J and clone size were drawn from that table, and D and trimming were deduced from the DNA. The sample holds hundreds of thousands of clones, roughly nine tenths seen once. Germline V CDR1 and CDR2: SGHVS, FQNEAQ. CDR3 length equals 15 residues. Trimming took off 5 bases at V and 5 bases at J, with 18 bases between the two ends.

The rearrangement uses TRBV7-8 and TRBJ1-1, with D perhaps matching TRBD1 (6 bases). This receptor was taken from a woman between 50 and 59 years old who had recovered from COVID-19. The sample taken for sequencing was PBMCs or T cells enriched from blood (not recorded which). CDR3 sequence reads: CASSRARGGRTEAFF. The CDR3 coding sequence is TGTGCCAGCAGCCGAGCGAGGGGGGGCAGGACTGAAGCTTTCTTT.